This T cell receptor beta chain originates from a study of T cells in Graves' hyperthyroidism and ophthalmopathy. Study-wide results and caveats: Most clonotypes expanded in the thyroid (above 0.001) were also present in blood.

Looked up from germline, CDR1 is MNHNS and CDR2 is SASEGT. Trimming took 4 bases from V and 0 from J; bases not matched to a gene: 11. The CDR3 is 19 residues long. Ophthalmopathy cases met thresholds of Clinical Activity Score at least 3, NOSPECS grade at least 4 and duration under 3 months. Researchers barred patients who had uncontrolled infection, other autoimmune disease, pregnancy or lactation. The source material, RNA transcripts, was used to amplify TCR beta CDR3 regions. The HTBI primer set served for first-round RT-PCR of the TCR CDR3. TCRdb redid the calling of the multiplex PCR reads with MiXCR, one entry per CDR3 protein. The table has roughly 500,000 distinct CDR3 sequences, about 20% seen once. This clonotype has a handful of counts. The target antigen is unknown.

The sequencing sample was made of blood. This chain joins TRBV6-1 and TRBJ1-5, with 11 bases matching TRBD1. The receptor was isolated from a woman in her sixties or seventies with Graves' ophthalmopathy. The CDR3 DNA follows: TGTGCCAGCAGTGGGTGGGACAGGGGGGGAGTCTCTAGCAATCAGCCCCAGCATTTT. Its protein product is CASSGWDRGGVSSNQPQHF.